The 9 T cell receptor beta chains below all came from one sample that was sequenced in a study of early T cells in non-severe SARS-CoV-2 infection. TCRdb called the 5' RACE reads again in MiXCR, with one record for every CDR3 protein. There are about 33,000 distinct CDR3 sequences in the sample; 4.7% occur only once, and around 8% lies in the top ten. The sequenced sample was whole blood. The receptors originated from an adult who was a healthcare worker with PCR-confirmed SARS-CoV-2 infection or an uninfected control (not recorded which).

This clonotype was counted between two and nine times. The V gene is TRBV4-3, the J gene TRBJ2-3; D is possibly TRBD1 (6 bases). Trimming shortened V by 1 base and J by 3 bases, and 14 bases separated the two germline ends. CDR3 size: 16 residues. In germline, CDR1 is LGHNA, CDR2 YSLEER. CDR3: CASSQVFLQGTDTQYF. CDR3 nucleotides: TGCGCCAGCAGCCAAGTTTTCTTACAGGGAACAGATACGCAGTATTTT.

This clonotype is medium-sized (0.01 to 0.1%) by share. This chain uses TRBV20-1 with TRBJ2-3, with 10 bases fitting TRBD2. The CDR3 covers 15 residues. Germline CDR1 reads DFQATT; CDR2 reads SNEGSKA (reference sequence). V trimming: 2 bases; J trimming: 4 bases; junction bases outside the gene matches: 6. CDR3 residues: CSARPSGGVADTQYF. The CDR3 DNA reads as TGCAGTGCTAGACCTAGCGGGGGCGTTGCAGATACGCAGTATTTT.

This clonotype was recorded a few times. The rearrangement links TRBV30 to TRBJ2-3, with D perhaps TRBD2 (6 bases). Per germline, CDR1 GTSNPN and CDR2 SVGIG (reference sequence). This CDR3 comprises 15 residues. Trimming cost V 1 base and J 2 bases, with 13 bases left between them. The DNA of the CDR3 is TGTGCCTGGAGTGAAACCGGGACTTTCACAGATACGCAGTATTTT. This encodes CAWSETGTFTDTQYF.

This clonotype was seen at least ten times. V usage is TRBV28 and J usage is TRBJ2-4, with D perhaps matching TRBD1 (5 bases). The CDR3 totals 14 residues. Germline lookup yields CDR1 MDHEN and CDR2 SYDVKM. V lost 6 bases and J lost 8, with 17 bases in between. The CDR3 sequence: CASSSLRELDIQYF. The CDR3 coding sequence is TGTGCCAGCAGCTCACTCAGGGAATTGGACATTCAGTACTTC.

The chain links TRBV10-2 to TRBJ1-1; no clear D. Trimming removed 2 bases at V and 8 bases at J, with 12 bases between. CDR3 size: 13 residues. Germline CDR1 and CDR2: WSHSY and SAAADI. CDR3 region: CASSEIVSSEAFF. The DNA for the CDR3 is TGCGCCAGCAGTGAGATCGTGTCATCAGAAGCTTTCTTT.

This clonotype was recorded many times. This chain links TRBV23-1 with TRBJ2-2; D call uncertain. TRBV23-1 is labeled an ORF, and its function is uncertain. CDR3 length: 14 amino acids. Between the trimmed V and J ends, which lost 7 bases and 1 base, there was a span of 10 bases. The CDR3 DNA follows: TGCGCCAGCATCGCAGCCTTGAACACCGGGGAGCTGTTTTTT. It encodes CASIAALNTGELFF.

There are a few counts of this clonotype. J is TRBJ1-5 and V is TRBV20-1; D uncertain. V was shortened by 0 bases and J by 1 base, with 10 bases between the two germline ends. The CDR3 length is 15 residues. CDR1 DFQATT and CDR2 SNEGSKA come from the germline V gene (reference sequence). The CDR3 region has the DNA TGCAGTGCTAGAGAATCCCGTGGCAGCAATCAGCCCCAGCATTTT. Its protein product is CSARESRGSNQPQHF.

This clonotype was counted many times. This sequence joins TRBV4-3 and TRBJ2-7; D uncertain. This CDR3 region has 14 residues. Germline V CDR1 and CDR2: LGHNA, YSLEER. Trimming removed 0 bases at V and 2 bases at J, with 8 bases between. This CDR3 reads CASSQDRRAYEQYF. The CDR3, as DNA: TGCGCCAGCAGCCAAGACCGACGGGCCTACGAGCAGTACTTC.

This clonotype was detected ten times or more. This chain uses TRBV5-6 with TRBJ2-1, with D possibly being TRBD1 (5 bases). This CDR3 has 14 amino acids. The germline CDR1 and CDR2 sequences are SGHDT and YYEEEE. V gave up 0 bases and J gave up 2 bases, with 6 bases separating them. CDR3 loop: CASSLGGAYNEQFF. CDR3 sequence (DNA): TGTGCCAGCAGCTTGGGGGGCGCCTACAATGAGCAGTTCTTC.